This T cell receptor (beta chain) was captured in a study of blood T cell repertoires in COVID-19. In the study overall: Acute and convalescent COVID-19 samples came from the United States, Italy and Spain.

Original methodology: By means of reference gene primer amplification, nucleated cell counts were estimated. Clones were sequenced by immunoSEQ multiplex PCR, and TCRdb holds only the in-frame ones, with some missing. V, J and clone size reflect that table, while D and trimming were determined from the DNA. Of roughly 500,000 clones in the sample, around nine tenths were seen once. There are 13 residues in the CDR3. V lost 3 bases to trimming and J lost 7 bases, with 10 bases between them. CDR1 is WSHSY, CDR2 SAAADI, per germline. Donors were grouped by their self-reported clinical history. The study counted Cohort 3 donors as recovered given two negative PCRs, clearance, or symptom resolution.

The TCR was taken from a woman in her forties who had recovered from COVID-19. Sequenced material: PBMCs or T cells enriched from blood (not recorded which). This chain joins TRBV10-2 and TRBJ2-1; maybe TRBD2 (5 bases). CDR3 amino acids: CASSELELNEQFF. CDR3 sequence (DNA): TGCGCCAGCAGTGAACTAGAGTTGAATGAGCAGTTCTTC.